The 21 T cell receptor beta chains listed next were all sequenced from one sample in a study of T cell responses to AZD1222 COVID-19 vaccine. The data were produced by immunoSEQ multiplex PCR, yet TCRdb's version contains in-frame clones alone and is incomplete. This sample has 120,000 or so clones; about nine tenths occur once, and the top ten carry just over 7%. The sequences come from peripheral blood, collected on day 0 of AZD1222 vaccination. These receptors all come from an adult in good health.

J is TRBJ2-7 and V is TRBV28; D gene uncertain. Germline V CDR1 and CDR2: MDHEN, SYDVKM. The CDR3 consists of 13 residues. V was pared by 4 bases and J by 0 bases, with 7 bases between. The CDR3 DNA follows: TGTGCCAGCAGTTCGGGCAGCTCCTACGAGCAGTACTTC. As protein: CASSSGSSYEQYF. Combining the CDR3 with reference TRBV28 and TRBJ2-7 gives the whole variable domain DVKVTQSSRYLVKRTGEKVFLECVQDMDHENMFWYRQDPGLGLRLIYFSYDVKMKEKGDIPEGYSVSREKKERFSLILESASTNQTSMYLCASSSGSSYEQYFGPGTRLTVT.

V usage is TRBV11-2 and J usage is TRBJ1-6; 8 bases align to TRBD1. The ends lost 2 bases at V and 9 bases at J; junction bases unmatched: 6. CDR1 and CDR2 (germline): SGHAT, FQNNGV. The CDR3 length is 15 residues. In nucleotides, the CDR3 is TGTGCCAGCAGCTTATCCGGGACAGGATCTTCACCCCTCCACTTT. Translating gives CASSLSGTGSSPLHF. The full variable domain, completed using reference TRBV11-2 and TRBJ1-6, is EAGVAQSPRYKIIEKRQSVAFWCNPISGHATLYWYQQILGQGPKLLIQFQNNGVVDDSQLPKDRFSAERLKGVDSTLKIQPAKLEDSAVYLCASSLSGTGSSPLHFGNGTRLTVT.

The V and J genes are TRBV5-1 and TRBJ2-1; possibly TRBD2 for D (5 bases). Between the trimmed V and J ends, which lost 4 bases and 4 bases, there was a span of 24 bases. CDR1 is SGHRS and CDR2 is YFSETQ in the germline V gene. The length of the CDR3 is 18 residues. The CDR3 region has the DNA TGCGCCAGCAGCCCGGCAGGTAGCGTTTCCCCGGGGTACAATGAGCAGTTCTTC. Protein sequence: CASSPAGSVSPGYNEQFF.

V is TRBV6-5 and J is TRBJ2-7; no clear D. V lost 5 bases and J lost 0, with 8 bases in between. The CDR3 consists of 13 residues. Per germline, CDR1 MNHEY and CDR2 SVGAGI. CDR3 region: CASSQVSSYEQYF. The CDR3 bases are TGTGCCAGCAGTCAGGTGTCCTCCTACGAGCAGTACTTC.

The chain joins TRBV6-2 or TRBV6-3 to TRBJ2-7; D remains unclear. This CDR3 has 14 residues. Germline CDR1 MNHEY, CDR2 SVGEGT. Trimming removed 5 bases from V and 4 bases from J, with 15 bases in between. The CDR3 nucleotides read TGTGCCAGCAGTGCTATAACAAGAGGATACGAGCAGTACTTC. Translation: CASSAITRGYEQYF.

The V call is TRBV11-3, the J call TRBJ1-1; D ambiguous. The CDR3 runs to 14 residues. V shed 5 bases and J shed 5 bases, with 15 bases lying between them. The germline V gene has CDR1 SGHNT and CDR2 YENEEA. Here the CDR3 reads CASSKDGEKTEAFF. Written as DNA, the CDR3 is TGTGCCAGCAGCAAGGACGGCGAGAAGACTGAAGCTTTCTTT.

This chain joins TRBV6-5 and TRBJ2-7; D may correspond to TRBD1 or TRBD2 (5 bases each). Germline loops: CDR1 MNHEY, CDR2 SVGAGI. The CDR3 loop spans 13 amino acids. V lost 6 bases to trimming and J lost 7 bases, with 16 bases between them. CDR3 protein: CASRETAPGEQYF. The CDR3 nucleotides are TGTGCCAGCAGGGAGACAGCCCCGGGGGAGCAGTACTTC.

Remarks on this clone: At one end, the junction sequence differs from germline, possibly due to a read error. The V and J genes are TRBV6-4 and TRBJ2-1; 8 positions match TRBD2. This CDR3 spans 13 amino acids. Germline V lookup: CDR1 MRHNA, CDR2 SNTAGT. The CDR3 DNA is TGTGCCAGCAGTCACTCGGGAGGGAGTGAGCAGTTCTTC. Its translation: CASSHSGGSEQFF.

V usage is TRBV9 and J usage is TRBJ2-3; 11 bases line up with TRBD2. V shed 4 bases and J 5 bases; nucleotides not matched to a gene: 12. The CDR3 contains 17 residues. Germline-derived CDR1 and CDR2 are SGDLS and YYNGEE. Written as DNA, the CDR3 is TGTGCCAGCAGCCACCTTGGGACTAGCGGCGGGGGAGATACGCAGTATTTT. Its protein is CASSHLGTSGGGDTQYF. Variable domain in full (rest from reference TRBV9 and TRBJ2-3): DSGVTQTPKHLITATGQRVTLRCSPRSGDLSVYWYQQSLDQGLQFLIQYYNGEERAKGNILERFSAQQFPDLHSELNLSSLELGDSALYFCASSHLGTSGGGDTQYFGPGTRLTVL.

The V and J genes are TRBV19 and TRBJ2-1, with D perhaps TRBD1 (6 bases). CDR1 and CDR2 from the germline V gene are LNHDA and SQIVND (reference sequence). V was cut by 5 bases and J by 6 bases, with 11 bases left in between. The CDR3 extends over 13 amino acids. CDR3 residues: CASSPQGSNEQFF. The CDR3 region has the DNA TGTGCCAGTAGTCCACAGGGTAGCAATGAGCAGTTCTTC.

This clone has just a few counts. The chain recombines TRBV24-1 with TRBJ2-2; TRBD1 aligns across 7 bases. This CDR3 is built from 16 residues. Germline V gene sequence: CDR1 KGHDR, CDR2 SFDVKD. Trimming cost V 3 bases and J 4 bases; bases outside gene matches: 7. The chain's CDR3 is CATSDTQGVGTGELFF. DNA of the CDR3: TGTGCCACCAGTGATACTCAGGGGGTAGGCACCGGGGAGCTGTTTTTT.

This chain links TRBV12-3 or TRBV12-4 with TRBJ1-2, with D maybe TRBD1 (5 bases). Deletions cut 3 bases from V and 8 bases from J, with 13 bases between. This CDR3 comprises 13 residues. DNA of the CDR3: TGTGCCAGCAGTTTCAGGCAGGGTGAGGGCTACACCTTC. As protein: CASSFRQGEGYTF.

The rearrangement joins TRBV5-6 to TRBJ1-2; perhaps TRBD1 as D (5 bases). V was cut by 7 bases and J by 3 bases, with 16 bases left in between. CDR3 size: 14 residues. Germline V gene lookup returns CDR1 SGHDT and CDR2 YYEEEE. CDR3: CASRSPGFDYGYTF. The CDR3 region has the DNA TGTGCCAGCCGAAGCCCAGGGTTCGACTATGGCTACACCTTC.

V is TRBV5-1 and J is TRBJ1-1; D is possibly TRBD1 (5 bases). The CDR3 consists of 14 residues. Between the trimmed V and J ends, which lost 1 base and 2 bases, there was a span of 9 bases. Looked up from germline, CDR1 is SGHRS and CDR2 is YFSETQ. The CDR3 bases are TGCGCCAGCAGCTTGAGACAGACTAACACTGAAGCTTTCTTT. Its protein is CASSLRQTNTEAFF.

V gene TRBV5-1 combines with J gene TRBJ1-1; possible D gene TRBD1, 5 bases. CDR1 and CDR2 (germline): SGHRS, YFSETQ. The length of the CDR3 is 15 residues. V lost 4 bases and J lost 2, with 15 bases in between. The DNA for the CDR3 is TGCGCCAGCAGCGGGGCCCTTAATATTAACACTGAAGCTTTCTTT. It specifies CASSGALNINTEAFF.

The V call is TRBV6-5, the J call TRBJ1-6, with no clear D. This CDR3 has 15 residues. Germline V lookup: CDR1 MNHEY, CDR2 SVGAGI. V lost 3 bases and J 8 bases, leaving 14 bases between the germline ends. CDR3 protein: CASSYESLRDSPLHF. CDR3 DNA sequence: TGTGCCAGCAGTTATGAGTCACTCCGGGATTCACCCCTCCACTTT.

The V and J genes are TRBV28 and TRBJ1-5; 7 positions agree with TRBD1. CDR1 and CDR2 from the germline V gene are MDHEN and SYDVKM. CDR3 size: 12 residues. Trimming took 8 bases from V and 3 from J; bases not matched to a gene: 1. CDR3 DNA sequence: TGTGCCAGCGACAGGGTCAATCAGCCCCAGCATTTT. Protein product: CASDRVNQPQHF. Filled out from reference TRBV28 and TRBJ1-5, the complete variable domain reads DVKVTQSSRYLVKRTGEKVFLECVQDMDHENMFWYRQDPGLGLRLIYFSYDVKMKEKGDIPEGYSVSREKKERFSLILESASTNQTSMYLCASDRVNQPQHFGDGTRLSIL.

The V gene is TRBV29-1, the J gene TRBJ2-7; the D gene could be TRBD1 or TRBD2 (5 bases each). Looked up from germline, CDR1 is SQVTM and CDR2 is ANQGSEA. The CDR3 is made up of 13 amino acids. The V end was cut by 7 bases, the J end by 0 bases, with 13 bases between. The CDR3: CSAKGTVSYEQYF. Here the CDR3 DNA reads TGCAGCGCGAAGGGGACGGTCTCCTACGAGCAGTACTTC.

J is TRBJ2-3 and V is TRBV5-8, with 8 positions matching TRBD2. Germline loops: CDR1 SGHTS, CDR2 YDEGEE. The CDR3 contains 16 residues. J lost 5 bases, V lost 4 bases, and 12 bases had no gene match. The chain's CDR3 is CASSPRRAGAGDTQYF. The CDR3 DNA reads TGTGCCAGCAGCCCCCGGAGAGCGGGAGCGGGAGATACGCAGTATTTT.

For the CDR3, the DNA is TGTGCCAGCAGTCAGTCCGGGCCGTCCTACGAGCAGTACTTC. It codes for CASSQSGPSYEQYF. This chain links TRBV28 with TRBJ2-7; D not certain. From germline, CDR1 is MDHEN and CDR2 SYDVKM. The CDR3 has 14 amino acids. V lost 5 bases and J lost 1, with 12 bases in between.

The CDR3 sequence is CASNNGQGQVETQYF. Here the CDR3 DNA reads TGTGCCAGCAACAACGGGCAGGGCCAAGTGGAGACCCAGTACTTC. This chain uses TRBV11-2 with TRBJ2-5, with D perhaps matching TRBD1 (5 bases). This CDR3 is built from 15 residues. The V end was cut by 7 bases, the J end by 5 bases, with 20 bases between. Germline assignment: CDR1 SGHAT and CDR2 FQNNGV.